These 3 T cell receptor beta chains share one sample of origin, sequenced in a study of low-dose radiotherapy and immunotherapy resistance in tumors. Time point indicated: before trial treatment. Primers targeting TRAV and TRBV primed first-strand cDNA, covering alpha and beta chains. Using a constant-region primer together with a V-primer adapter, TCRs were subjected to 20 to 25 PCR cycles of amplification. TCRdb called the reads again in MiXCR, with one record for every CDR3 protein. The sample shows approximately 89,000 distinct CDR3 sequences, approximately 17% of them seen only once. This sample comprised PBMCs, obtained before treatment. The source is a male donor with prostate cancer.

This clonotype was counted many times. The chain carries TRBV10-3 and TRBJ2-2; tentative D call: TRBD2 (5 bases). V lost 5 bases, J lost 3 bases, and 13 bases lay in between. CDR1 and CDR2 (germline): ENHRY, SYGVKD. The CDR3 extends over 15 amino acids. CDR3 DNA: TGTGCCATCAGTCCCGGGGTAGGCGACACCGGGGAGCTGTTTTTT. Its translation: CAISPGVGDTGELFF.

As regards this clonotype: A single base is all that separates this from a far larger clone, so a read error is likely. The CDR3 bases are TGTGCCAGCAGAAACAGGGGCTACAATGAGCAGTACTTC. Translated, it gives CASRNRGYNEQYF. The J gene is TRBJ2-7, the V gene TRBV5-8, with TRBD1 matching 7 bases. The CDR3 totals 13 residues. Trimming took 5 bases from V and 7 from J; bases not matched to a gene: 9. Germline loops: CDR1 SGHTS, CDR2 YDEGEE.

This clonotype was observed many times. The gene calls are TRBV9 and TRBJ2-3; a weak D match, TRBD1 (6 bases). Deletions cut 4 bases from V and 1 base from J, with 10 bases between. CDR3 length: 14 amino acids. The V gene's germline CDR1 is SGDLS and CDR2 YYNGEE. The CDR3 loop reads CASSFRTGTDTQYF. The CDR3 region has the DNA TGTGCCAGCAGCTTCAGGACAGGCACAGATACGCAGTATTTT. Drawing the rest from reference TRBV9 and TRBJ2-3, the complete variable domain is DSGVTQTPKHLITATGQRVTLRCSPRSGDLSVYWYQQSLDQGLQFLIQYYNGEERAKGNILERFSAQQFPDLHSELNLSSLELGDSALYFCASSFRTGTDTQYFGPGTRLTVL.